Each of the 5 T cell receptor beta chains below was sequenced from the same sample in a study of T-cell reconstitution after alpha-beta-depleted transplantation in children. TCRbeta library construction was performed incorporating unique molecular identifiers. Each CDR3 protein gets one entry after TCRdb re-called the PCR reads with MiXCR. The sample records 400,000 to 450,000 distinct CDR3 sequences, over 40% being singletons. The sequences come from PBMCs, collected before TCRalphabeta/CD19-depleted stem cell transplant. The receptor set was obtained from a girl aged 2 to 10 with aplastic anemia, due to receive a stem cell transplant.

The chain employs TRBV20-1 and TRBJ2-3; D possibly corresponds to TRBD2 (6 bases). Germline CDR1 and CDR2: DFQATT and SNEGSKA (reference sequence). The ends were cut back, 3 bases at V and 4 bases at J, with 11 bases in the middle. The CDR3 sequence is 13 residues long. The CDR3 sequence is CSARGGPADTQYF. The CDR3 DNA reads TGCAGTGCTAGGGGGGGTCCCGCAGATACGCAGTATTTT.

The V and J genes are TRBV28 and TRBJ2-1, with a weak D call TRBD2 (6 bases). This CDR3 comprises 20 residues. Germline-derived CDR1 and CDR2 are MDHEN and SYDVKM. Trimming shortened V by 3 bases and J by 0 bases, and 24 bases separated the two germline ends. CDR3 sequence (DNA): TGTGCCAGCAGTTTTGGGACTGAGGGTGCGTCGACCCTCTCCTACAATGAGCAGTTCTTC. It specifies CASSFGTEGASTLSYNEQFF.

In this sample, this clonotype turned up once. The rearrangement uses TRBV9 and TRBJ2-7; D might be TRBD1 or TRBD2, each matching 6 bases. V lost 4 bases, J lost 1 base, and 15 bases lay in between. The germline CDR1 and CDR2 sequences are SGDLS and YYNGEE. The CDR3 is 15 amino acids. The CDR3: CASSPVGGPSYEQYF. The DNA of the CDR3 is TGTGCCAGCAGCCCAGTAGGGGGGCCTTCCTACGAGCAGTACTTC.

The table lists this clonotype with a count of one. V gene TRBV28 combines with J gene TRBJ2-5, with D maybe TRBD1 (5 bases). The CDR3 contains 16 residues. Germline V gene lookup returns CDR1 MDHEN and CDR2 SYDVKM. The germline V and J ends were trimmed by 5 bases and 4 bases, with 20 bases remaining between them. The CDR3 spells CASSALTGQVGETQYF. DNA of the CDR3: TGTGCCAGCAGTGCTCTTACCGGACAAGTAGGAGAGACCCAGTACTTC.

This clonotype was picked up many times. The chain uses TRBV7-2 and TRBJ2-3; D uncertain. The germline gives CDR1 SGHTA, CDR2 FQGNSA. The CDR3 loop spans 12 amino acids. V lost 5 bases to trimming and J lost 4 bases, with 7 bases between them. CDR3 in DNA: TGTGCCAGCAGCCCCCCGTCAGATACGCAGTATTTT. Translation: CASSPPSDTQYF.